This entry lists 6 T cell receptor beta chains sequenced from one sample in a study of blood T cells in healthy people across ages. The use of a sample-barcoded 5' primer and a J-beta primer mix characterized a second PCR of about 7 to 12 cycles. MiXCR, run by TCRdb on the 5' RACE reads, gives a single entry per CDR3 protein. The sample lists about 970,000 distinct CDR3 sequences; approximately 50% were seen once. Sequenced material: blood. The receptors come from a woman aged 55-69 years in good health.

This clonotype has a handful of counts. The V and J genes are TRBV5-1 and TRBJ2-7; D possibly corresponds to TRBD1 (5 bases). The germline gives CDR1 SGHRS, CDR2 YFSETQ. Trimming cost V 0 bases and J 2 bases, with 12 bases left between them. The CDR3 length is 15 residues. The CDR3 protein is CASSLVAGKPYEQYF. As DNA, the CDR3 is TGCGCCAGCAGCTTGGTTGCAGGGAAACCCTACGAGCAGTACTTC.

CDR3 protein: CASTHQGYGYTF. As DNA, the CDR3 is TGTGCCAGCACCCATCAGGGGTATGGCTACACCTTC. The rearrangement links TRBV3-1 to TRBJ1-2, with D possibly TRBD1 on 6 matching bases. The V gene lost 7 bases and the J gene lost 5 bases, with 11 bases spanning the gap. This CDR3 has 12 amino acids. Germline V gene data show CDR1 as LGHDT and CDR2 as YNNKEL (reference sequence).

This chain links TRBV4-2 with TRBJ1-2; D is unclear. CDR3 length: 13 residues. Deletions cut 3 bases from V and 5 bases from J, with 10 bases between. Germline CDR1 and CDR2: LGHNA and YNFKEQ. CDR3 in DNA: TGTGCCAGCAGCCAGGAAAAAGGGTATGGCTACACCTTC. This sequence encodes CASSQEKGYGYTF.

The chain uses TRBV7-2 and TRBJ2-3; TRBD2 might be the D (5 bases). V gave up 7 bases and J gave up 2 bases, with 19 bases separating them. CDR1 and CDR2 from the germline V gene are SGHTA and FQGNSA. This CDR3 has 16 residues. CDR3 DNA: TGTGCCAGCACCCTTCCCCGGCGGGTAAACACAGATACGCAGTATTTT. Residues: CASTLPRRVNTDTQYF.

The chain uses TRBV7-9 and TRBJ1-2; D possibly corresponds to TRBD1 (5 bases). The CDR3 is made up of 15 amino acids. CDR1 and CDR2 (germline): SEHNR, FQNEAQ (reference sequence). The V end was cut by 0 bases, the J end by 7 bases, with 15 bases between. As DNA, the CDR3 is TGTGCCAGCAGCTTAGCGACATCAGGGTATGGTGGCTACACCTTC. It encodes CASSLATSGYGGYTF.

This clonotype was seen more than once but under ten times. The chain recombines TRBV6-5 with TRBJ1-2; 7 nucleotides align to TRBD1. Trimming removed 9 bases from V and 3 bases from J; junction bases left unmatched: 13. Germline CDR1 and CDR2: MNHEY and SVGAGI. The CDR3 has 15 amino acids. The DNA of the CDR3 is TGTGCCAGTCGCCCTGACAGGGCTCCTCACTATGGCTACACCTTC. Translating gives CASRPDRAPHYGYTF.